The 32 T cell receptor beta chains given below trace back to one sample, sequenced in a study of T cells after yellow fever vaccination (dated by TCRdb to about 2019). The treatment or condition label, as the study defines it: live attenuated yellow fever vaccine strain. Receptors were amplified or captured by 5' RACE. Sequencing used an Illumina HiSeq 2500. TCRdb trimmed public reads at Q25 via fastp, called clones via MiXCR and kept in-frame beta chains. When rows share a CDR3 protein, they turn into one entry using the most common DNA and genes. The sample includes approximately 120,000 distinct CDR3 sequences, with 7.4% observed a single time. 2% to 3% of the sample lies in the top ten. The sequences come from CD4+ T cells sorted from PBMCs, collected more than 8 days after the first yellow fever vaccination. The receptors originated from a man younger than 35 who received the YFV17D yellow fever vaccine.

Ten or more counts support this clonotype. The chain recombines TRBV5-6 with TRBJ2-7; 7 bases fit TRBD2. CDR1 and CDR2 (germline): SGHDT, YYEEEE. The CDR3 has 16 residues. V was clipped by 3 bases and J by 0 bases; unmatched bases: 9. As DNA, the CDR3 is TGTGCCAGCAGCTCCCCTAAAGCGGGGAGCTCCTACGAGCAGTACGTC. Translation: CASSSPKAGSSYEQYV.

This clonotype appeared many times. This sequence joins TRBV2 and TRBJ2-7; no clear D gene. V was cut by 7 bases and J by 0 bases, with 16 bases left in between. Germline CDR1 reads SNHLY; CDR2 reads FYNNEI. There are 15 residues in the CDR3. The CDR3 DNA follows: TGTGCCAGCATACCAGACACCCTCATCTCCTACGAGCAGTACTTC. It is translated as CASIPDTLISYEQYF. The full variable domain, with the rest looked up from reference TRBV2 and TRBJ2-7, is EPEVTQTPSHQVTQMGQEVILRCVPISNHLYFYWYRQILGQKVEFLVSFYNNEISEKSEIFDDQFSVERPDGSNFTLKIRSTKLEDSAMYFCASIPDTLISYEQYFGPGTRLTVT.

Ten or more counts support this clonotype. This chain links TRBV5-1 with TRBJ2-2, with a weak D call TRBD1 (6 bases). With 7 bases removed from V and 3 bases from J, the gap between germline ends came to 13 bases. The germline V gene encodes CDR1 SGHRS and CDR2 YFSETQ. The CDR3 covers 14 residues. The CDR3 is CASGIQGDTGELFF. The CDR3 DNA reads TGCGCCAGCGGTATACAGGGAGACACCGGGGAGCTGTTTTTT.

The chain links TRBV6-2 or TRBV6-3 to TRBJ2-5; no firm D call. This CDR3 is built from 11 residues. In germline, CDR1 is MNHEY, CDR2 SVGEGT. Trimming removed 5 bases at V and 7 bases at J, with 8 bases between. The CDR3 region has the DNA TGTGCCAGCAGTCCCCCAGGGACCCAGTACTTC. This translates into CASSPPGTQYF.

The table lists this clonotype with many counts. CDR3 nucleotides: TGCGCCAGCAGCCGTGTTCTAGTGGGTGAGCAGTTCTTC. This sequence encodes CASSRVLVGEQFF. The chain employs TRBV5-1 and TRBJ2-1; D is unclear. Germline-derived CDR1 and CDR2 are SGHRS and YFSETQ. The CDR3 runs to 13 residues. V was shortened by 4 bases and J by 9 bases, with 14 bases between the two germline ends.

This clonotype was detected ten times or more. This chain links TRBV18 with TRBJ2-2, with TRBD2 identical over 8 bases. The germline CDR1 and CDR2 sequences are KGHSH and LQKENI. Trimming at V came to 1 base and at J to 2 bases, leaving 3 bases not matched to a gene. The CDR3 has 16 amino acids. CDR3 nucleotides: TGTGCCAGCTCACCACGGCGGGGGGCAAACACCGGGGAGCTGTTTTTT. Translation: CASSPRRGANTGELFF. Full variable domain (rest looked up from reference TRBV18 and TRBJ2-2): NAGVMQNPRHLVRRRGQEARLRCSPMKGHSHVYWYRQLPEEGLKFMVYLQKENIIDESGMPKERFSAEFPKEGPSILRIQQVVRGDSAAYFCASSPRRGANTGELFFGEGSRLTVL.

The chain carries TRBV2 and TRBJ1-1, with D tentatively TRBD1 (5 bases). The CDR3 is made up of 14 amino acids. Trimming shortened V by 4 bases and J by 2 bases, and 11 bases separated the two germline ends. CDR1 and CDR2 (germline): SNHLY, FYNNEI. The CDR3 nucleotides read TGTGCCAGCAGTGTGGGCAGGGACAACACTGAAGCTTTCTTT. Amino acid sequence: CASSVGRDNTEAFF.

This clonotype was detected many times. The CDR3 nucleotides read TGCGCCAGCCGCGCAGGGGCGAACACTGAAGCTTTCTTT. This encodes CASRAGANTEAFF. V is TRBV5-1 and J is TRBJ1-1; maybe TRBD1 (6 bases). V was cut by 7 bases and J by 1 base, with 11 bases left in between. Looked up from germline, CDR1 is SGHRS and CDR2 is YFSETQ. This CDR3 comprises 13 residues.

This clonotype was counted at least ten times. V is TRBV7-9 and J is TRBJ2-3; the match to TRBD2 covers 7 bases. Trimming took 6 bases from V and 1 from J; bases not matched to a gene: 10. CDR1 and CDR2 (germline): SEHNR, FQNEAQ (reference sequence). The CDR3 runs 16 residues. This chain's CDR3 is CASRRQGGSGTDTQYF. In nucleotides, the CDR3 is TGTGCCAGCAGACGTCAGGGCGGGAGCGGCACAGATACGCAGTATTTT. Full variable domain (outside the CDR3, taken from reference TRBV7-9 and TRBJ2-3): DTGVSQNPRHKITKRGQNVTFRCDPISEHNRLYWYRQTLGQGPEFLTYFQNEAQLEKSRLLSDRFSAERPKGSFSTLEIQRTEQGDSAMYLCASRRQGGSGTDTQYFGPGTRLTVL.

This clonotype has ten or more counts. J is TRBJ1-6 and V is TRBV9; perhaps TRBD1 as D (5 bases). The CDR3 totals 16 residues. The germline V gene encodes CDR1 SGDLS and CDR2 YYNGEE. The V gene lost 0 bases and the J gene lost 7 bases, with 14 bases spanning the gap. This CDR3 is CASSVAWGGGNSPLHF. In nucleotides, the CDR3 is TGTGCCAGCAGCGTAGCTTGGGGGGGAGGCAATTCACCCCTCCACTTT.

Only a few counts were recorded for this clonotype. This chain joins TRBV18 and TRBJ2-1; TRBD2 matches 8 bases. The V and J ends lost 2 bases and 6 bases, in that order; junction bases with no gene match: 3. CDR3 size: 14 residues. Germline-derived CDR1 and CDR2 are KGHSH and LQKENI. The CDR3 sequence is CASSPVAGSNEQFF. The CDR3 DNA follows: TGTGCCAGCTCACCAGTAGCGGGGTCCAATGAGCAGTTCTTC.

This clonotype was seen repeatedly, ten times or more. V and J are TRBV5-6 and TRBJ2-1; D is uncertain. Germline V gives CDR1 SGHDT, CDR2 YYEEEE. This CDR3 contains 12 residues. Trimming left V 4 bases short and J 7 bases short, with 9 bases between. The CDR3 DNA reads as TGTGCCAGCAGCCCTCCTACGAATGAGCAGTTCTTC. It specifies CASSPPTNEQFF.

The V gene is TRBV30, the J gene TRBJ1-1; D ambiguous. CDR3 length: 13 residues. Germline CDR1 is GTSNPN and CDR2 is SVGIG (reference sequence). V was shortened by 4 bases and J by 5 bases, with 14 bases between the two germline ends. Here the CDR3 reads CAWTRSGGTEAFF. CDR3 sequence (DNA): TGTGCCTGGACTCGGTCAGGCGGAACTGAAGCTTTCTTT.

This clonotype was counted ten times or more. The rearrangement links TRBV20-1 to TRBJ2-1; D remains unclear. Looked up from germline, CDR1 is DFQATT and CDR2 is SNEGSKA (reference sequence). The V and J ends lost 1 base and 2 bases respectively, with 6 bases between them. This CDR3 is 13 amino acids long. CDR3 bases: TGCAGTGCTAGAGCCGACACCTACAATGAGCAGTTCTTC. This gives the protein CSARADTYNEQFF.

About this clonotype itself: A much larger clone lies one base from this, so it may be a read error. The CDR3 sequence: CASSYDNTGGTEAFF. DNA of the CDR3: TGTGCCAGCAGTTATGACAACACGGGCGGCACTGAAGCTTTCTTT. The rearrangement links TRBV6-5 to TRBJ1-1, with unresolved D. Germline V CDR1 and CDR2: MNHEY, SVGAGI. V lost 3 bases and J lost 4, with 15 bases in between. The CDR3 length is 15 residues.

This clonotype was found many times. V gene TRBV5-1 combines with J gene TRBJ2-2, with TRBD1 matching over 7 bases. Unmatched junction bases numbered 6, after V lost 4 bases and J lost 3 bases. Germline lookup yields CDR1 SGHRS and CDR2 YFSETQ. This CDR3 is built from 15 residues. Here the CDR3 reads CASSPGQSYTGELFF. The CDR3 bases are TGCGCCAGCAGCCCGGGACAGAGTTACACCGGGGAGCTGTTTTTT.

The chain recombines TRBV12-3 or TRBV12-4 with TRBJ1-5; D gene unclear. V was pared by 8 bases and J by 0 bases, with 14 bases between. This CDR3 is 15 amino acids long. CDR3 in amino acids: CASSRRHNSNQPQHF. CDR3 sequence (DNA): TGTGCCAGCTCACGACGGCATAATAGCAATCAGCCCCAGCATTTT.

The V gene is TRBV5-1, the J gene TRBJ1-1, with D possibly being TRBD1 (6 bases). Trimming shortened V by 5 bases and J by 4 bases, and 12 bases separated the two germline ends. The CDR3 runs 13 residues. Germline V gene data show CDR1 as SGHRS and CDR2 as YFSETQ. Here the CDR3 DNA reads TGCGCCAGCAGACTACAGGGTGGCACTGAAGCTTTCTTT. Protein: CASRLQGGTEAFF. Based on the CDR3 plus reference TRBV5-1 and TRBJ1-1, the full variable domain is KAGVTQTPRYLIKTRGQQVTLSCSPISGHRSVSWYQQTPGQGLQFLFEYFSETQRNKGNFPGRFSGRQFSNSRSEMNVSTLELGDSALYLCASRLQGGTEAFFGQGTRLTVV.

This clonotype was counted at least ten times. The CDR3 DNA reads as TGTGCCAGCAGCCCGATGACAGGGACAGATACGCAGTATTTT. As protein: CASSPMTGTDTQYF. V usage is TRBV7-8 and J usage is TRBJ2-3, with TRBD1 matching over 7 bases. With V trimmed by 5 bases and J by 3 bases, 5 bases remained unmatched. Germline V gene data show CDR1 as SGHVS and CDR2 as FQNEAQ. The CDR3 length is 14 residues.

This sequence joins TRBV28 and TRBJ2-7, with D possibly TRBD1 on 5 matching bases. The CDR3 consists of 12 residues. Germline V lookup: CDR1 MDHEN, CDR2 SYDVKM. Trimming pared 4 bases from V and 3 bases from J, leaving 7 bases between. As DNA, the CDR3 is TGTGCCAGCAGTTCGACAGACTACGAGCAGTACGTC. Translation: CASSSTDYEQYV.

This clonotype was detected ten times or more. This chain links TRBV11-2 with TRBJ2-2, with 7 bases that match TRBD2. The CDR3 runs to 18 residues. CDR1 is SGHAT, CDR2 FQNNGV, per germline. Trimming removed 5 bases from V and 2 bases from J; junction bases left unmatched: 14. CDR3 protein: CASSPTRSGALNTGELFF. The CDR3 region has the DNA TGTGCCAGCAGCCCGACGAGGAGCGGGGCCCTAAACACCGGGGAGCTGTTTTTT.

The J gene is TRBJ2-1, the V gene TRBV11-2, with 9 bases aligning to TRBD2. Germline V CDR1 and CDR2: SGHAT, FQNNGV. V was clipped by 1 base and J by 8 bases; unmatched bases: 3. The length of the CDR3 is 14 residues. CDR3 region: CASSLGGGEDEQFF. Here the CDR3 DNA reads TGTGCCAGCAGCTTAGGCGGGGGGGAGGATGAGCAGTTCTTC.

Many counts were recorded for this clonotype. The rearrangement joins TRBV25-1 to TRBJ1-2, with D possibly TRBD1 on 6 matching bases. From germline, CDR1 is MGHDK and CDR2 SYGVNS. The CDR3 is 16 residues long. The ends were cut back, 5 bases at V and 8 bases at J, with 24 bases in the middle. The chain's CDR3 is CASSTGWPASGGGYTF. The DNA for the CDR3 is TGTGCCAGCAGTACCGGGTGGCCGGCCTCTGGGGGCGGCTACACCTTC.

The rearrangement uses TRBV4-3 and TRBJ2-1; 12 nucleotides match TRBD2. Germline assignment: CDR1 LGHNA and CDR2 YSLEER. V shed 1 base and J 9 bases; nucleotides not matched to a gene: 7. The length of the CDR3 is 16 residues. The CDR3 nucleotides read TGCGCCAGCAGCCAAGGGCTAGCGGGGGGGTCCACTGAGCAGTTCTTC. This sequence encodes CASSQGLAGGSTEQFF.

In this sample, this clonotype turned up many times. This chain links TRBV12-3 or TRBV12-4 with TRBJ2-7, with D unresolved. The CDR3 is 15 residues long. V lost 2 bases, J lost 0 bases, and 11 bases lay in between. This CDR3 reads CASSLTSGSSYEQYF. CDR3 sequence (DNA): TGTGCCAGCAGTTTAACGTCAGGAAGCTCCTACGAGCAGTACTTC.

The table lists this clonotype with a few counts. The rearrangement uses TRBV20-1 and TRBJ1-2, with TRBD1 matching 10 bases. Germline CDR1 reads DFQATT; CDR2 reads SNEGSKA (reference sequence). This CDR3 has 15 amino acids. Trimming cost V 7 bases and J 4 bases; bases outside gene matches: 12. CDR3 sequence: CSGLRPTGGGYGYTF. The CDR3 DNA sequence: TGCAGTGGCCTGCGCCCGACAGGGGGCGGCTATGGCTACACCTTC.

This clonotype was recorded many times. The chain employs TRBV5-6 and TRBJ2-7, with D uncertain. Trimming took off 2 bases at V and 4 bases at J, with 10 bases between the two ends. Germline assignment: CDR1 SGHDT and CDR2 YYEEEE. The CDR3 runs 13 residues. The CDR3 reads CASSLNLGYEQYF. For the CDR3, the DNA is TGTGCCAGCAGCTTAAACCTGGGTTACGAGCAGTACTTC. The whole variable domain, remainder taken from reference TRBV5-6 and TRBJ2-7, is DAGVTQSPTHLIKTRGQQVTLRCSPKSGHDTVSWYQQALGQGPQFIFQYYEEEERQRGNFPDRFSGHQFPNYSSELNVNALLLGDSALYLCASSLNLGYEQYFGPGTRLTVT.

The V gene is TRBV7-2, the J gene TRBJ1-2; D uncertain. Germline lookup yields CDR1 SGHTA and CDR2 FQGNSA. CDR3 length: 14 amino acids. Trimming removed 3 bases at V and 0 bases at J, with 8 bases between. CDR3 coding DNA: TGTGCCAGCAGCTTTGGCAGTCCTAACTATGGCTACACCTTC. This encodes CASSFGSPNYGYTF.

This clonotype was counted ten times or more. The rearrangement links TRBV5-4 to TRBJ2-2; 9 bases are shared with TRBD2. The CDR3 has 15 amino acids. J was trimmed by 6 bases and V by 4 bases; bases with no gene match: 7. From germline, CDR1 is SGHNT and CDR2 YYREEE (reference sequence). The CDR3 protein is CASSGGGAKAGELFF. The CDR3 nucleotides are TGTGCCAGCAGCGGCGGGGGGGCGAAGGCCGGGGAGCTGTTTTTT.

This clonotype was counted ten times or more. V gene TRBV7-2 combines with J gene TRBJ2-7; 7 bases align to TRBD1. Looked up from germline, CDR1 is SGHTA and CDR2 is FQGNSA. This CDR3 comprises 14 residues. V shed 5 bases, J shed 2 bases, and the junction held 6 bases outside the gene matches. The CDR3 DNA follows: TGTGCCAGCAGCCAACAGGGACAGACCTACGAGCAGTACTTC. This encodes CASSQQGQTYEQYF.

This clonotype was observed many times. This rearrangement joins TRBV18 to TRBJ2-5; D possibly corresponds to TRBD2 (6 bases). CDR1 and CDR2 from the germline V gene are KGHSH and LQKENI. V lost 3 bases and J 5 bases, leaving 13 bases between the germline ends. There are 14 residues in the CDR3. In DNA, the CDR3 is TGTGCCAGCTCACCGTTCGGGGGAGAGGAGACCCAGTACTTC. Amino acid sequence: CASSPFGGEETQYF.

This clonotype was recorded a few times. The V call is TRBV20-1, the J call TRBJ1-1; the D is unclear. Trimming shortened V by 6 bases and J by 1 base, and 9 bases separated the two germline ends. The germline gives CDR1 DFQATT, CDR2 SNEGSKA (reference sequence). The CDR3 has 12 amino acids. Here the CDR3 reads CSAPRSNTEAFF. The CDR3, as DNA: TGCAGTGCCCCGAGATCGAACACTGAAGCTTTCTTT.